This entry concerns a single TCR beta chain. Germline CDR1 is SGHTA and CDR2 is FQGNSA. Trimming shortened V by 1 base and J by 2 bases, and 14 bases separated the two germline ends. CDR3 size: 16 residues. These data belong to a study of cytotoxic CD8 clonotypes in ibrutinib-treated CLL. The assay was immunoSEQ multiplex PCR, and TCRdb's table has in-frame clones only and misses some. The sample records 250,000 to 350,000 clones, around 76% being singletons. The sequence was obtained from a human donor with chronic lymphocytic leukemia. The sequencing here drew on PBMCs, taken at disease progression, from a patient treated with ibrutinib. The rearrangement links TRBV7-2 to TRBJ1-2, with a weak D call TRBD1 (6 bases). This CDR3 is CASSLVRPDRNYGYTF. The CDR3 bases are TGTGCCAGCAGCTTAGTTCGGCCCGACAGGAACTATGGCTACACCTTC. Filled out from reference TRBV7-2 and TRBJ1-2, the complete variable domain reads GAGVSQSPSNKVTEKGKDVELRCDPISGHTALYWYRQSLGQGLEFLIYFQGNSAPDKSGLPSDRFSAERTGGSVSTLTIQRTQQEDSAVYLCASSLVRPDRNYGYTFGSGTRLTVV.